What follows are 12 T cell receptor beta chains derived from one specimen sequenced in a study of blood T cell repertoires in COVID-19. The data were produced by immunoSEQ multiplex PCR, yet TCRdb's version contains in-frame clones alone and is incomplete. The sample holds roughly 140,000 clones, 70% to 85% seen once. The sequenced material came from peripheral blood. Receptors originate from a woman in her 50s in a cohort sampled during active or convalescent COVID-19.

This clone came up once. The chain recombines TRBV15 with TRBJ2-1; 11 positions match TRBD2. V shed 1 base, J shed 0 bases, and the junction held 5 bases outside the gene matches. The CDR3 is made up of 18 amino acids. Germline V CDR1 and CDR2: LNHNV, YYDKDF (reference sequence). CDR3 nucleotides: TGTGCCACCAGCAGAGGACTAGCGGGAACGAGCTCCTACAATGAGCAGTTCTTC. Its protein is CATSRGLAGTSSYNEQFF.

The chain uses TRBV4-1 and TRBJ1-1, with D possibly matching TRBD1 (6 bases). The CDR3 has 17 residues. Germline lookup yields CDR1 MGHRA and CDR2 YSYEKL. With 1 base removed from V and 0 bases from J, the gap between germline ends came to 15 bases. The CDR3 loop reads CASSQGQGQLMNTEAFF. CDR3 in DNA: TGCGCCAGCAGCCAAGGGCAGGGACAACTCATGAACACTGAAGCTTTCTTT.

The V gene is TRBV9, the J gene TRBJ2-7, with D perhaps matching TRBD2 (6 bases). Deletions cut 3 bases from V and 6 bases from J, with 13 bases between. The CDR3 consists of 13 residues. From germline, CDR1 is SGDLS and CDR2 YYNGEE. CDR3 nucleotides: TGTGCCAGCAGCGAGACTAGTCTGGGCGAGCAGTACTTC. This encodes CASSETSLGEQYF.

V is TRBV7-9 and J is TRBJ2-1; 9 nucleotides match TRBD2. The CDR3 has 14 amino acids. CDR1 and CDR2 (germline): SEHNR, FQNEAQ (reference sequence). V trimming: 7 bases; J trimming: 7 bases; junction bases outside the gene matches: 8. In nucleotides, the CDR3 is TGTGCCAGCACCCCCCCCGCGGGGGGGAATGAGCAGTTCTTC. It encodes CASTPPAGGNEQFF.

This clone was recorded only once. This CDR3 is CASSVRSGGAHEQFF. The DNA of the CDR3 is TGTGCCAGCAGCGTACGTAGCGGGGGGGCCCATGAGCAGTTCTTC. The chain recombines TRBV9 with TRBJ2-1; the match to TRBD2 covers 11 bases. The V gene's germline CDR1 is SGDLS and CDR2 YYNGEE. The CDR3 runs to 15 residues. V shed 1 base and J 8 bases; nucleotides not matched to a gene: 5.

The V gene is TRBV7-6, the J gene TRBJ2-7; TRBD1 is a possible D gene (6 bases). The CDR3 has 13 amino acids. V was trimmed by 5 bases and J by 5 bases, leaving 13 bases between them. Germline V gene lookup returns CDR1 SGHVS and CDR2 FNYEAQ. The CDR3 spells CASSPEQGNEQYF. The CDR3 nucleotides read TGTGCCAGCAGCCCCGAACAGGGCAACGAGCAGTACTTC. The full variable domain, its missing parts supplied by reference TRBV7-6 and TRBJ2-7, is GAGVSQSPRYKVTKRGQDVALRCDPISGHVSLYWYRQALGQGPEFLTYFNYEAQQDKSGLPNDRFSAERPEGSISTLTIQRTEQRDSAMYRCASSPEQGNEQYFGPGTRLTVT.

The rearrangement uses TRBV5-6 and TRBJ2-5; D is ambiguous. Trimming stripped 2 bases from V and 4 bases from J, with 6 bases between. The CDR3 length is 12 residues. Germline V gene data show CDR1 as SGHDT and CDR2 as YYEEEE. CDR3 protein: CASSFDTETQYF. CDR3 DNA: TGTGCCAGCAGCTTTGACACAGAGACCCAGTACTTC. Full variable domain (remainder filled in from reference TRBV5-6 and TRBJ2-5): DAGVTQSPTHLIKTRGQQVTLRCSPKSGHDTVSWYQQALGQGPQFIFQYYEEEERQRGNFPDRFSGHQFPNYSSELNVNALLLGDSALYLCASSFDTETQYFGPGTRLLVL.

The chain recombines TRBV14 with TRBJ2-7, with 9 nucleotides matching TRBD1. J was trimmed by 6 bases and V by 1 base; bases with no gene match: 10. The CDR3 length is 16 residues. Germline assignment: CDR1 SGHDN and CDR2 FVKESK. The CDR3 loop is CASSQGIGTGFSEQYF. The CDR3 nucleotides read TGTGCCAGCAGCCAAGGCATCGGGACAGGGTTCTCCGAGCAGTACTTC.

The chain employs TRBV19 and TRBJ2-1; 13 bases line up with TRBD2. Germline CDR1 and CDR2: LNHDA and SQIVND (reference sequence). J lost 4 bases, V lost 5 bases, and 5 bases had no gene match. This CDR3 region has 16 residues. The CDR3 sequence: CASSGTSGGVYNEQFF. The CDR3 region has the DNA TGTGCCAGTAGTGGAACTAGCGGGGGGGTATACAATGAGCAGTTCTTC.

Regarding this clone: At one end, the junction sequence differs from germline, possibly due to a read error. V usage is TRBV14 and J usage is TRBJ1-1, with D possibly being TRBD1 (6 bases). From germline, CDR1 is SGHDN and CDR2 FVKESK. This CDR3 contains 12 residues. The CDR3 DNA is TGTGCCAGCAGCTCCGTATCAGACAGGCTGGTCTTT. Amino acid sequence: CASSSVSDRLVF.

The chain combines TRBV4-1 with TRBJ2-3; maybe TRBD1 (6 bases). Germline V gives CDR1 MGHRA, CDR2 YSYEKL. V lost 1 base to trimming and J lost 6 bases, with 14 bases between them. The CDR3 is 15 residues long. CDR3 region: CASSQVPTGLDTQYF. The CDR3 DNA reads TGCGCCAGCAGCCAAGTCCCCACAGGGCTGGATACGCAGTATTTT.

The rearrangement links TRBV18 to TRBJ2-5; perhaps TRBD2 as D (5 bases). The germline V gene encodes CDR1 KGHSH and CDR2 LQKENI. There are 14 residues in the CDR3. Between the trimmed V and J ends, which lost 8 bases and 5 bases, there was a span of 18 bases. CDR3 nucleotides: TGTGCCAGCGCCCCGAGCCGGGGAATTGAGACCCAGTACTTC. It is translated as CASAPSRGIETQYF.